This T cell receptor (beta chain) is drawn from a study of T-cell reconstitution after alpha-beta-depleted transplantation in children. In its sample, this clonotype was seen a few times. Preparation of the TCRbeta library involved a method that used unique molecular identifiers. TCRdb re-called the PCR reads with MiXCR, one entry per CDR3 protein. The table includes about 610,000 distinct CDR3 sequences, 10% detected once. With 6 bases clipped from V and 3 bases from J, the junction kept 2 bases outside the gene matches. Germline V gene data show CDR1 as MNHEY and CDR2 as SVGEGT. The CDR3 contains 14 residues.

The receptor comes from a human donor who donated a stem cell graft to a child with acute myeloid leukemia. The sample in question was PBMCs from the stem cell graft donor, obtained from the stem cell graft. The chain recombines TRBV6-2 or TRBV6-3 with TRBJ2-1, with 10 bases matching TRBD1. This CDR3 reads CASRDRGDYNEQFF. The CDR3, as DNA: TGTGCCAGCAGGGACAGGGGGGACTACAATGAGCAGTTCTTC.